Listed below are T cell receptor beta chains from one sample, sequenced in a study of T cells in Graves' hyperthyroidism and ophthalmopathy. TCRdb itself ran the multiplex PCR reads through MiXCR, one entry per CDR3 protein. Among about 700,000 distinct CDR3 sequences listed, around 15% were seen once. Sequences were obtained from blood. The source of these receptors is a woman aged 18-30 years with Graves' hyperthyroidism. The CDR3 runs from the conserved cysteine through the conserved F or W. Fields, in order: J gene, clone size, CDR3 length, V gene, D gene, CDR3 DNA, CDR3 protein. The D gene is left open where the match is weak. The size entry is marked missing in some rows and otherwise reads once, few, many or a size class.

>TRBJ1-2|many|15|TRBV28|TRBD1
TGTGCCAGCAGTTTGTCCCAACAGGGGGCGCGAGGCTACACCTTC
CASSLSQQGARGYTF
>TRBJ2-2|few|14|TRBV7-3|-
TGTGCCAGCAGCACCCATCAGAACACCGGGGAGCTGTTTTTT
CASSTHQNTGELFF
>TRBJ1-4|many|15|TRBV9|TRBD1
TGTGCCAGCAGCTATTCGGGACAGGTTAATGAAAAACTGTTTTTT
CASSYSGQVNEKLFF
>TRBJ1-4|many|14|TRBV15|-
TGTGCCACCAGCAGAGATTCAGGACAAGAAAAACTGTTTTTT
CATSRDSGQEKLFF
>TRBJ2-7|-|15|TRBV9|-
TGTGCCAGCAGCGTATCGGGCGGGCACTCCTACGAGCAGTACTTC
CASSVSGGHSYEQYF
>TRBJ2-7|many|11|TRBV30|-
TGTGCCTGGAGTGTTGGCCGCGAGCAGTACTTC
CAWSVGREQYF
>TRBJ1-2|many|13|TRBV7-3|-
TGTGCCAGCAGCCCACAGGGCTGGGATGGCTACACCTTC
CASSPQGWDGYTF
>TRBJ2-2|-|14|TRBV2|-
TGTGCCAGCAGTCGACAGTCGAGAACCGGGGAGCTGTTTTTT
CASSRQSRTGELFF
>TRBJ1-1|many|15|TRBV11-2|-
TGTGCCAGCAGCTTAGTGGGACACATGAACACTGAAGCTTTCTTT
CASSLVGHMNTEAFF
>TRBJ1-3|once|15|TRBV6-2/TRBV6-3|TRBD1
TGTGCCACCGGGAGCAGGGGGCTCGGAGGAAACACCATATATTTT
CATGSRGLGGNTIYF
>TRBJ2-7|many|13|TRBV4-3|-
TGCGCCAGCAGCCAAGGGGGCCTCTACGAGCAGTACTTC
CASSQGGLYEQYF